The source of this T cell receptor beta chain is a study of T cells after yellow fever vaccination. Study results and caveats: Clonotypes shared by both compartments, CD4 and CD8, made up a small share.

Looked up from germline, CDR1 is SGHTA and CDR2 is FQGNSA. The ends lost 4 bases at V and 2 bases at J; junction bases unmatched: 5. The CDR3 length is 15 residues. TCRdb redid the calling of the 5' RACE reads with MiXCR, one entry per CDR3 protein. The profile shows about 340,000 distinct CDR3 sequences, approximately 9% of them singletons. On this clonotype: Its antigen remains unidentified.

The receptor comes from a man younger than 30 who received the YFV17D yellow fever vaccine. The rearrangement joins TRBV7-2 to TRBJ2-5, with 9 bases lining up with TRBD1. Sequencing was performed on PBMCs, taken on the day of the first yellow fever vaccination. The CDR3: CASSSGQGHQETQYF. DNA for the CDR3: TGTGCCAGCAGCTCGGGACAGGGACATCAAGAGACCCAGTACTTC.